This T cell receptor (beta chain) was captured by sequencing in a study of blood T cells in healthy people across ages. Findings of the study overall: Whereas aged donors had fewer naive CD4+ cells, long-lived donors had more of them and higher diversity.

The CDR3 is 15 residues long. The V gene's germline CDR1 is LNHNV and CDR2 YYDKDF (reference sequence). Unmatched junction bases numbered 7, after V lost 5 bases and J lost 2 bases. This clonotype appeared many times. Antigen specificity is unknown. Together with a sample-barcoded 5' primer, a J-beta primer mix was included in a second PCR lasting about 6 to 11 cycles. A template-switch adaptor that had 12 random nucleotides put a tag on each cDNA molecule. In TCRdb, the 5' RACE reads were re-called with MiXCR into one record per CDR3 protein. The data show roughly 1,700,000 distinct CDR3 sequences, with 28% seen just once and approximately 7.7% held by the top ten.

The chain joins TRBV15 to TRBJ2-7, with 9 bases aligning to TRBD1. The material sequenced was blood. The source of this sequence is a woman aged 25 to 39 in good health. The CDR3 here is CATSLSGQGPYEQYF. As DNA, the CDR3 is TGTGCCACCAGCTTATCCGGACAGGGGCCCTACGAGCAGTACTTC.